These T cell receptor beta chains were read from a single sample in a study of blood T cell repertoires in COVID-19. Only in-frame clones appear in the TCRdb table, and some are missing; sequencing was by immunoSEQ multiplex PCR. There are under 200,000 clones in the sample; around 87% occur only once, and approximately 0.62% lies in the top ten. The source material was peripheral blood. These receptors came from a man in his sixties with COVID-19, enrolled during active disease. The CDR3 runs from the conserved cysteine through the conserved F or W. Fields, in order: clone size, J gene, V gene, D gene, CDR3 protein, CDR3 DNA. D genes are given only for firm matches. Not all rows give a size; the values are once, few, many and, for expanded clones, a class.

abundance: -
j_gene: TRBJ1-2
v_gene: TRBV27
d_gene: TRBD1
CDR3aa: CASSLTSQGQGNGYTF
CDR3nt: TGTGCCAGCAGTCTGACGTCCCAGGGACAGGGCAATGGCTACACCTTC

abundance: -
j_gene: TRBJ2-2
v_gene: TRBV7-3
d_gene: TRBD1
CDR3aa: CASSPHEDRPGELFF
CDR3nt: TGTGCCAGCAGCCCTCACGAGGACAGGCCAGGGGAGCTGTTTTTT

abundance: few
j_gene: TRBJ1-4
v_gene: TRBV19
d_gene: TRBD1
CDR3aa: CATGQGAVVTNEKLFF
CDR3nt: TGTGCCACGGGACAGGGGGCGGTTGTAACTAATGAAAAACTGTTTTTT

abundance: -
j_gene: TRBJ1-1
v_gene: TRBV4-3
d_gene: -
CDR3aa: CASSQGALTNTEAFF
CDR3nt: TGCGCCAGCAGCCAAGGGGCGTTGACGAACACTGAAGCTTTCTTT

abundance: -
j_gene: TRBJ1-1
v_gene: TRBV6-5
d_gene: TRBD1
CDR3aa: CASTGQGYTEAFF
CDR3nt: TGTGCCAGCACCGGACAGGGCTACACTGAAGCTTTCTTT

abundance: -
j_gene: TRBJ2-3
v_gene: TRBV7-3
d_gene: -
CDR3aa: CASSPRTYTDTQYF
CDR3nt: TGTGCCAGCAGCCCCAGGACATACACAGATACGCAGTATTTT

abundance: -
j_gene: TRBJ2-7
v_gene: TRBV27
d_gene: -
CDR3aa: CASSLTGLDSAFSYEQYF
CDR3nt: TGTGCCAGCAGTCTAACCGGGCTGGACAGCGCTTTCTCCTACGAGCAGTACTTC

abundance: -
j_gene: TRBJ2-1
v_gene: TRBV6-1
d_gene: TRBD2
CDR3aa: CASSEGLAGSNEQFF
CDR3nt: TGTGCCAGCAGTGAGGGACTAGCGGGATCAAATGAGCAGTTCTTC

abundance: -
j_gene: TRBJ1-3
v_gene: TRBV7-8
d_gene: TRBD1
CDR3aa: CASSPGQGASGNTIYF
CDR3nt: TGTGCCAGCAGCCCGGGACAGGGGGCTTCTGGAAACACCATATATTTT

abundance: -
j_gene: TRBJ2-3
v_gene: TRBV29-1
d_gene: TRBD2
CDR3aa: CSVTSGADTQYF
CDR3nt: TGCAGCGTTACTAGCGGCGCGGATACGCAGTATTTT

abundance: -
j_gene: TRBJ2-7
v_gene: TRBV9
d_gene: TRBD2
CDR3aa: CASSVYSGSPYEQYF
CDR3nt: TGTGCCAGCAGCGTCTATAGCGGGAGCCCCTACGAGCAGTACTTC

abundance: -
j_gene: TRBJ2-2
v_gene: TRBV14
d_gene: TRBD1
CDR3aa: CASSLRPGQGSTGELFF
CDR3nt: TGTGCCAGCAGCCTTCGCCCGGGACAGGGGAGCACCGGGGAGCTGTTTTTT

abundance: -
j_gene: TRBJ1-1
v_gene: TRBV6-2/TRBV6-3
d_gene: TRBD1
CDR3aa: CASSYSQGAGTEAFF
CDR3nt: TGTGCCAGCAGTTACTCTCAGGGGGCAGGGACTGAAGCTTTCTTT

abundance: -
j_gene: TRBJ1-2
v_gene: TRBV5-8
d_gene: -
CDR3aa: CASSRWGRGGEDYTF
CDR3nt: TGTGCCAGCAGCCGGTGGGGTCGGGGAGGTGAAGACTACACCTTC

abundance: -
j_gene: TRBJ2-7
v_gene: TRBV6-5
d_gene: TRBD1
CDR3aa: CASSRDRGYEQYF
CDR3nt: TGTGCCAGCAGCCGGGACAGGGGGTACGAGCAGTACTTC

abundance: -
j_gene: TRBJ1-6
v_gene: TRBV7-2
d_gene: -
CDR3aa: CASSLGAMSNSPLHF
CDR3nt: TGTGCCAGCAGCTTAGGCGCCATGTCGAATTCACCCCTCCACTTT

abundance: few
j_gene: TRBJ2-7
v_gene: TRBV28
d_gene: -
CDR3aa: CASSLRGEQYF
CDR3nt: TGTGCCAGCAGTCTCAGGGGTGAGCAGTACTTC

abundance: -
j_gene: TRBJ2-3
v_gene: TRBV5-1
d_gene: -
CDR3aa: CASSFLPTGEADTQYF
CDR3nt: TGCGCCAGCAGCTTCCTACCCACAGGGGAGGCGGATACGCAGTATTTT

abundance: -
j_gene: TRBJ2-7
v_gene: TRBV6-2/TRBV6-3
d_gene: -
CDR3aa: CASSRRQLIPYEQYF
CDR3nt: TGTGCCAGCAGCCGTCGACAGCTCATCCCCTACGAGCAGTACTTC

abundance: -
j_gene: TRBJ2-1
v_gene: TRBV7-2
d_gene: TRBD2
CDR3aa: CASSTHSGRVGNEQFF
CDR3nt: TGTGCCAGCAGCACCCATAGCGGGAGGGTCGGTAATGAGCAGTTCTTC

abundance: -
j_gene: TRBJ1-2
v_gene: TRBV7-3
d_gene: TRBD1
CDR3aa: CASSPGTGTYGYTF
CDR3nt: TGTGCCAGCAGCCCCGGGACAGGGACCTATGGCTACACCTTC

abundance: once
j_gene: TRBJ2-7
v_gene: TRBV6-1
d_gene: -
CDR3aa: CASSEAQQGFYEQYF
CDR3nt: TGTGCCAGCAGTGAAGCGCAGCAGGGGTTCTACGAGCAGTACTTC

abundance: once
j_gene: TRBJ2-2
v_gene: TRBV18
d_gene: TRBD1
CDR3aa: CASSQDRGRAGELFF
CDR3nt: TGTGCCAGCTCACAGGACAGGGGGCGAGCCGGGGAGCTGTTTTTT

abundance: -
j_gene: TRBJ2-2
v_gene: TRBV6-6
d_gene: TRBD1
CDR3aa: CASRTGGGTGELFF
CDR3nt: TGTGCCAGCAGGACAGGGGGAGGAACCGGGGAGCTGTTTTTT

abundance: -
j_gene: TRBJ2-5
v_gene: TRBV18
d_gene: TRBD2
CDR3aa: CASSPGLAGVRETQYF
CDR3nt: TGTGCCAGCTCCCCGGGACTAGCGGGAGTTCGAGAGACCCAGTACTTC

abundance: -
j_gene: TRBJ2-7
v_gene: TRBV7-9
d_gene: -
CDR3aa: CASSLGGLLYEQYF
CDR3nt: TGTGCCAGCAGCTTAGGGGGCCTGCTTTACGAGCAGTACTTC

abundance: once
j_gene: TRBJ1-6
v_gene: TRBV19
d_gene: -
CDR3aa: CASQDIQNSPLHF
CDR3nt: TGTGCCAGTCAAGACATTCAGAATTCACCCCTCCACTTT

abundance: -
j_gene: TRBJ2-1
v_gene: TRBV29-1
d_gene: -
CDR3aa: CSVEDTRHDNEQFF
CDR3nt: TGCAGCGTTGAAGACACCAGACACGACAATGAGCAGTTCTTC

abundance: -
j_gene: TRBJ2-3
v_gene: TRBV7-2
d_gene: TRBD2
CDR3aa: CASSLGRGDTQYF
CDR3nt: TGTGCCAGCAGCCTTGGGAGGGGAGATACGCAGTATTTT

abundance: -
j_gene: TRBJ1-1
v_gene: TRBV27
d_gene: -
CDR3aa: CASSFFGGETEAFF
CDR3nt: TGTGCCAGCAGTTTTTTTGGGGGGGAAACTGAAGCTTTCTTT

abundance: -
j_gene: TRBJ2-2
v_gene: TRBV29-1
d_gene: -
CDR3aa: CSVASSSGNTGELFF
CDR3nt: TGCAGCGTTGCCTCCAGTTCTGGGAACACCGGGGAGCTGTTTTTT

abundance: -
j_gene: TRBJ1-5
v_gene: TRBV6-5
d_gene: TRBD1
CDR3aa: CASSTTGGSNQPQHF
CDR3nt: TGTGCCAGCAGTACAACAGGGGGTAGCAATCAGCCCCAGCATTTT

abundance: once
j_gene: TRBJ1-5
v_gene: TRBV24-1
d_gene: TRBD1
CDR3aa: CATSDWTGNQPQHF
CDR3nt: TGTGCCACCAGTGATTGGACAGGGAATCAGCCCCAGCATTTT

abundance: -
j_gene: TRBJ1-2
v_gene: TRBV27
d_gene: TRBD1
CDR3aa: CASRLRQGESNGYTF
CDR3nt: TGTGCCAGCAGGCTTCGACAGGGCGAATCAAATGGCTACACCTTC

abundance: -
j_gene: TRBJ2-7
v_gene: TRBV28
d_gene: TRBD2
CDR3aa: CASSPRTSDVYEQYF
CDR3nt: TGTGCCAGCAGTCCACGAACTAGCGACGTCTACGAGCAGTACTTC

abundance: -
j_gene: TRBJ2-1
v_gene: TRBV18
d_gene: TRBD1
CDR3aa: CASSPDLGGQGHSYEQFF
CDR3nt: TGTGCCAGCTCACCTGATTTAGGCGGACAGGGTCATTCATATGAGCAGTTCTTC

abundance: -
j_gene: TRBJ1-2
v_gene: TRBV5-4
d_gene: -
CDR3aa: CASSFYSAFYGYTF
CDR3nt: TGTGCCAGCAGCTTCTACAGTGCCTTCTATGGCTACACCTTC

abundance: -
j_gene: TRBJ1-6
v_gene: TRBV4-3
d_gene: -
CDR3aa: CASSQDAGLNSPLHF
CDR3nt: TGCGCCAGCAGCCAAGATGCAGGGCTTAATTCACCCCTCCACTTT

abundance: -
j_gene: TRBJ2-7
v_gene: TRBV2
d_gene: TRBD2
CDR3aa: CASSEGIGTSGRGSEQYF
CDR3nt: TGTGCCAGCAGTGAAGGGATTGGGACTAGCGGGAGGGGATCCGAGCAGTACTTC

abundance: -
j_gene: TRBJ1-5
v_gene: TRBV28
d_gene: TRBD1
CDR3aa: CASRGDSLRPQHF
CDR3nt: TGTGCCAGCAGAGGGGACAGTCTAAGGCCCCAGCATTTT

abundance: -
j_gene: TRBJ1-1
v_gene: TRBV19
d_gene: -
CDR3aa: CATRDPGMNTEAFF
CDR3nt: TGTGCCACCCGTGATCCAGGAATGAACACTGAAGCTTTCTTT

abundance: once
j_gene: TRBJ2-2
v_gene: TRBV13
d_gene: -
CDR3aa: CASRSGREDTGELFF
CDR3nt: TGTGCCAGCAGATCCGGCCGCGAGGACACCGGGGAGCTGTTTTTT

abundance: -
j_gene: TRBJ2-7
v_gene: TRBV27
d_gene: -
CDR3aa: CASSLSASRGYEQYF
CDR3nt: TGTGCCAGCAGTTTATCGGCTTCTAGGGGGTACGAGCAGTACTTC

abundance: once
j_gene: TRBJ1-6
v_gene: TRBV19
d_gene: TRBD1
CDR3aa: CASSLTGVGSPLHF
CDR3nt: TGTGCCAGTAGCCTAACAGGGGTCGGCTCACCCCTCCACTTT

abundance: -
j_gene: TRBJ2-1
v_gene: TRBV6-5
d_gene: -
CDR3aa: CASSRAGTLNEQFF
CDR3nt: TGTGCCAGCAGTCGGGCGGGAACCCTAAATGAGCAGTTCTTC